The 2 T cell receptor beta chains presented below share a single source sample, sequenced in a study of molecular identifiers for immune sequencing clone quantification. MiXCR was run by TCRdb on the PCR reads, yielding one entry per CDR3 protein. The table shows approximately 630,000 distinct CDR3 sequences, with about 25% occurring only once. What was sequenced was naive CD8+ T cells from blood, with Jurkat cell RNA spiked in. The subset here: FACS-sorted CD8+CD4-CCR7+CD45RA+ naive T cells. Every receptor here comes from a human donor in good health. Some libraries in this study had Jurkat cell RNA spiked in.

This clonotype was seen ten or more times. The rearrangement links TRBV9 to TRBJ2-7; 10 nucleotides line up with TRBD1. The CDR3 is 12 residues long. Per germline, CDR1 SGDLS and CDR2 YYNGEE. The J segment lost 4 bases and the V segment lost 7 bases, leaving 2 bases of the junction unmatched. In DNA, the CDR3 is TGTGCCAGCCCGGACAGGGGGTACGAGCAGTACTTC. Translation: CASPDRGYEQYF.

This clonotype was recorded many times. The CDR3 is CASSPPLAVARIGTDTQYF. CDR3 DNA sequence: TGTGCCAGCAGCCCCCCTCTGGCGGTCGCTCGGATCGGAACAGATACGCAGTATTTT. The rearrangement links TRBV7-9 to TRBJ2-3, with no clear D. The CDR3 has 19 residues. Germline V gene data show CDR1 as SEHNR and CDR2 as FQNEAQ (reference sequence). The V and J ends lost 5 bases and 3 bases respectively, with 27 bases between them.